This record covers a single T cell receptor beta chain. Produced via immunoSEQ multiplex PCR; TCRdb's table is partial and in-frame only. The sample includes 190,000 or so clones, approximately 90% of them seen just once. The source of the sample is a study of blood T cell repertoires in COVID-19. In the study overall: The analysed material was cDNA or gDNA that came from T cells, B-cell-depleted T cells, or PBMCs.

This CDR3 contains 18 residues. The participants were between about 18 and 90 years old and came from roughly 24 US areas. Participants had their cohort set by participant-reported clinical history. This rearrangement joins TRBV21-1 to TRBJ1-2; TRBD1, the table's D call, was not compared with the DNA. TRBV21-1 has pseudogene status. The receptor's source is a man between 25 and 39 years old who had recovered from COVID-19. The sample comprised PBMCs or T cells enriched from blood (not recorded which). CDR3 nucleotides: TGTGCCAGCAGCAAAAATATCGAGAAGACAGGGCCCCCGGGTGGCTACACCTTC. The encoded protein is CASSKNIEKTGPPGGYTF.